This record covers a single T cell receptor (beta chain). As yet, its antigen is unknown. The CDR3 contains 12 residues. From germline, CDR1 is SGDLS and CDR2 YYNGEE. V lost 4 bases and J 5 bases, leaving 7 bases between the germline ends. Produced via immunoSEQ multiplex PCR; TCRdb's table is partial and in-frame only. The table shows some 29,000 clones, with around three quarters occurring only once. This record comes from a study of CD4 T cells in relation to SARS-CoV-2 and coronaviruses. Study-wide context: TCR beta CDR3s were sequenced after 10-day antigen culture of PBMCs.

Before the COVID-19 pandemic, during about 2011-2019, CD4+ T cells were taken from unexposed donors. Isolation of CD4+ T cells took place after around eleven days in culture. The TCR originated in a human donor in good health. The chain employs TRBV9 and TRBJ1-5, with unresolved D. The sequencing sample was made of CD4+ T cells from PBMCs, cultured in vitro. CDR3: CASSPLDQPQHF. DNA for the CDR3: TGTGCCAGCAGCCCCCTCGATCAGCCCCAGCATTTT.